This T cell receptor beta chain was found in a study of blood T cell repertoires in COVID-19. Study in general: The cDNA or gDNA used as material had been derived from T cells, B-cell-depleted T cells, or PBMCs.

Using immunoSEQ multiplex PCR, the repertoire was profiled, and TCRdb retains in-frame clones only, with some absent. The repertoire holds 80,000 to 100,000 clones, with 90% to 95% as singletons. The germline V gene has CDR1 KGHSH and CDR2 LQKENI. V shed 3 bases, J shed 4 bases, and the junction held 3 bases outside the gene matches. The CDR3 contains 14 residues. This TCR derives from a human donor with active COVID-19. The donor label of this sample is uncertain. The chain links TRBV18 to TRBJ2-1; 7 bases align to TRBD2. The sequencing sample was made of peripheral blood. The CDR3: CASSPGGGYNEQFF. The CDR3 DNA reads as TGTGCCAGCTCACCCGGGGGAGGGTACAATGAGCAGTTCTTC.